The 15 T cell receptor beta chains in this list originate from one sample, sequenced in a study of blood T cells in healthy people across ages (dated by TCRdb to between 2015 and 2017). The library was built by means of 5' RACE. Sequencing took place on an Illumina HiSeq 2500. The second PCR ran for about 7 to 11 cycles and used a J-beta primer mix along with a sample-barcoded 5' primer. Through fastp at Q25 and MiXCR, TCRdb rebuilt clones from the public reads, retaining in-frame beta chains. Rows with a matching CDR3 protein are joined into one entry that keeps the most common DNA and genes. The sample table contains under 950,000 distinct CDR3 sequences; only one count was recorded for about a fifth of them. Of the sample, about 22% falls within the top ten clones. The specimen was blood. The receptors derive from a man between 65 and 85 years old in good health.

The chain has TRBV12-3 or TRBV12-4 and TRBJ2-3; 14 positions match TRBD2. V lost 6 bases to trimming and J lost 0 bases; unmatched junction nucleotides: 8. There are 18 residues in the CDR3. In nucleotides, the CDR3 is TGTGCCAGCAGATCCAGGACTAGCGGGGGGTCTAGCACAGATACGCAGTATTTT. Translation gives CASRSRTSGGSSTDTQYF.

The chain uses TRBV7-3 and TRBJ2-4; D unresolved. V shed 5 bases and J shed 8 bases, with 13 bases lying between them. The length of the CDR3 is 13 residues. Germline V lookup: CDR1 SGHTA, CDR2 FQGTGA. In DNA, the CDR3 is TGTGCCAGCAGCCCCACTATCCAGGACATTCAGTACTTC. It is translated as CASSPTIQDIQYF.

The gene calls are TRBV4-1 and TRBJ1-2; D ambiguous. V lost 0 bases, J lost 1 base, and 12 bases lay in between. Germline CDR1 and CDR2: MGHRA and YSYEKL. This CDR3 is built from 16 residues. This chain's CDR3 is CASSQEGRESNYGYTF. CDR3 DNA: TGCGCCAGCAGCCAAGAGGGGAGGGAGAGTAACTATGGCTACACCTTC.

This clonotype was observed a handful of times. The chain uses TRBV2 and TRBJ1-5; no clear D. The CDR3 has 15 amino acids. Trimming stripped 3 bases from V and 4 bases from J, with 13 bases between. Germline-derived CDR1 and CDR2 are SNHLY and FYNNEI. The DNA for the CDR3 is TGTGCCAGCAGTGATAATTCTCTGGGGAATCAGCCCCAGCATTTT. It encodes CASSDNSLGNQPQHF.

A note on this clonotype: A read error may produce the germline difference seen at one junction end. The CDR3 coding sequence is TGTGCCAGCAGGGAAAGCGGGCCCCCCGGAGGTACGCACTATTTT. Translated: CASRESGPPGGTHYF. This rearrangement joins TRBV12-3 or TRBV12-4 to TRBJ2-3, with TRBD2 as a possible D gene (6 bases). The CDR3 contains 15 residues.

V gene TRBV7-2 combines with J gene TRBJ2-1; TRBD2 aligns across 10 bases. The CDR3 sequence is 18 residues long. Trimming removed 3 bases from V and 4 bases from J; junction bases left unmatched: 12. CDR1 and CDR2 from the germline V gene are SGHTA and FQGNSA. CDR3 DNA: TGTGCCAGCAGCTTGCTTCGTTCGCAACTAGCGGGATACAATGAGCAGTTCTTC. Residues: CASSLLRSQLAGYNEQFF.

The V gene is TRBV18, the J gene TRBJ2-5; possibly TRBD2 for D (6 bases). The germline V and J ends were trimmed by 4 bases and 5 bases, with 8 bases remaining between them. The germline V gene has CDR1 KGHSH and CDR2 LQKENI. There are 12 residues in the CDR3. CDR3 loop: CASSRGTETQYF. The CDR3 DNA reads as TGTGCCAGCTCACGCGGGACGGAGACCCAGTACTTC.

There are many counts of this clonotype. Here the CDR3 reads CASTPSGGRDRGYTF. In DNA form, the CDR3 reads TGTGCCAGCACTCCCTCGGGAGGGAGGGATCGAGGCTACACCTTC. The chain has TRBV28 and TRBJ1-2; D is undetermined. Trimming shortened V by 7 bases and J by 8 bases, and 23 bases separated the two germline ends. Germline V lookup: CDR1 MDHEN, CDR2 SYDVKM. This CDR3 is built from 15 residues.

The chain uses TRBV2 and TRBJ2-5; D remains ambiguous. V was shortened by 6 bases and J by 5 bases, with 19 bases between the two germline ends. Germline V CDR1 and CDR2: SNHLY, FYNNEI. The CDR3 has 15 amino acids. Here the CDR3 reads CASRDRALVGETQYF. Written as DNA, the CDR3 is TGTGCCAGCAGAGACCGGGCCCTCGTTGGGGAGACCCAGTACTTC.

A few counts support this clonotype. This rearrangement joins TRBV12-3 or TRBV12-4 to TRBJ2-3; 9 positions agree with TRBD2. The length of the CDR3 is 16 residues. V dropped 5 bases and J dropped 3; count of bases not matched to a gene: 9. CDR3 protein: CASSMTSGGGTDTQYF. Here the CDR3 DNA reads TGTGCCAGCAGTATGACTAGCGGAGGAGGTACAGATACGCAGTATTTT.

V gene TRBV20-1 combines with J gene TRBJ2-2; TRBD2 agrees at 13 bases. The V gene's germline CDR1 is DFQATT and CDR2 SNEGSKA (reference sequence). The CDR3 consists of 15 residues. The J segment lost 4 bases and the V segment lost 4 bases, leaving 3 bases of the junction unmatched. CDR3 in DNA: TGCAGTGCTACCCGGACTAGCGGGGGCACCGGGGAGCTGTTTTTT. It encodes CSATRTSGGTGELFF.

The V call is TRBV6-5, the J call TRBJ1-1; D not resolved. The germline gives CDR1 MNHEY, CDR2 SVGAGI. V was clipped by 5 bases and J by 6 bases, with 13 bases between them. The CDR3 has 13 residues. Written as DNA, the CDR3 is TGTGCCAGCAGTCCAAATTTGGCGGCTGAAGCTTTCTTT. This encodes CASSPNLAAEAFF.

The rearrangement links TRBV4-1 to TRBJ2-2; D gene uncertain. Germline CDR1 is MGHRA and CDR2 is YSYEKL. The CDR3 totals 14 residues. With 3 bases removed from V and 0 bases from J, the gap between germline ends came to 5 bases. The chain's CDR3 is CASSHGTNTGELFF. Written as DNA, the CDR3 is TGCGCCAGCAGCCATGGCACGAACACCGGGGAGCTGTTTTTT.

V and J are TRBV4-1 and TRBJ2-7; no definite D call. The germline gives CDR1 MGHRA, CDR2 YSYEKL. CDR3 length: 14 amino acids. Trimming cost V 4 bases and J 2 bases, with 12 bases left between them. CDR3 DNA: TGCGCCAGCAGCCGGGAAGTACAAGCCTACGAGCAGTACTTC. It translates to CASSREVQAYEQYF.

The gene calls are TRBV20-1 and TRBJ1-2; D gene ambiguous. V lost 6 bases, J lost 4 bases, and 15 bases lay in between. This CDR3 region has 13 residues. The V gene's germline CDR1 is DFQATT and CDR2 SNEGSKA (reference sequence). The CDR3, as DNA: TGCAGTGCCGTCATAGTAGGATTCTATGGCTACACCTTC. It translates to CSAVIVGFYGYTF.